This record covers a single TCR beta chain. Antigen unknown. Across several immunoSEQ plates, the genomic DNA of each subset was split evenly. Some clones are missing from TCRdb's copy, which holds only in-frame ones; the method was immunoSEQ multiplex PCR. The sample consists of over 2 million clones, around 96% of them appearing once. These data come from a study of shared clonotypes between healthy human individuals. General observations from the study: Lower generation probabilities were found for non-shared clonotypes than for those shared by all four donors. Incomplete sequencing of sorted subsets was indicated by rarefaction despite large depth. Sample collection involved blood only; tissue repertoires are likely different.

Trimming took off 1 base at V and 4 bases at J, with 10 bases between the two ends. Germline CDR1 LGHNA, CDR2 YSLEER. There are 14 residues in the CDR3. Positive CCR7 selection of CD45RO-negative cells yielded the naive CD8 cells, and terminally differentiated effector memory CD45RA+ cells were excluded. Input material: naive CD8+ T cells sorted from blood. The receptor's source is a man aged 18 to 30 in good health. The rearrangement uses TRBV4-3 and TRBJ1-1; possible D gene TRBD1, 5 bases. CDR3 residues: CASSQVQGFTEAFF. CDR3 DNA sequence: TGCGCCAGCAGCCAAGTCCAGGGTTTCACTGAAGCTTTCTTT.